The source of this T cell receptor (beta chain) is a study of blood T cell repertoires in COVID-19 (dated by TCRdb to the early 2020s). Context from the whole study: Samples covering the acute and convalescent phases of COVID-19 were provided by collaborators in the United States, Italy and Spain. The prospective study material was composed of cDNA or gDNA derived from T cells, B-cell-depleted T cells, or PBMCs. Deeply sampled blood TCRbeta repertoires from subjects exposed to, actively infected with, or recovered from COVID-19 were included in the dataset. The repertoires were released in a freely available public database intended as a resource for research on the immune response to SARS-CoV-2. The samples were drawn from two sources: the first 160 participants of the ongoing ImmuneRACE study, and approximately 1,300 subjects contributed by 6 global collaborators. A de-identified subject ID, COVID-19 status, age in years and sex were almost always included in the sample metadata. Where HLA class I and class II types were available, the types were taken from metadata supplied by the sample provider, not from assay-based typing.

One collaborating source in Seattle enrolled patients while the patients were actively infected and followed the patients over time throughout the course of disease. Collaborating institutions collected whole blood in K2EDTA tubes following their own protocols. For TCRbeta analysis, collaborators shipped samples in one of three forms: frozen whole blood, isolated PBMCs, or DNA extracted from either of those sample types. TCRbeta CDR3 regions were amplified from genomic DNA using the immunoSEQ Assay, a bias-controlled multiplex PCR. Per the authors' processing: The number of nucleated cells in each sample was estimated by amplification of reference gene primers within the assay. Sequence reads were collapsed and filtered to measure the absolute abundance of every unique TCRbeta CDR3 rearrangement. For each sample, productive Simpson clonality was calculated as the square root of Simpson's diversity index over productive rearrangements. TCRdb retrieved this table from immuneACCESS and kept in-frame rearrangements only. Not all clones are present; in checked studies, unresolved V genes account for under half, and no reason is known for the remainder. That table supplies the V and J calls and clone size; D and trimming were determined from the DNA. In all, the sample holds 97,000 or so clones, and about 85% of those were seen once. The ten largest clones add up to around 5% of the sample.

CDR1 and CDR2 are read off the germline V gene as SGHTA and FQGNSA. V is pruned by 0 bases and J by 6 bases, leaving 5 bases of the junction without a gene match. From its cysteine to its phenylalanine, the CDR3 spans 15 amino acids. Only the CDR3 region is kept as DNA, spanning 45 bases read in frame from base 1. As regards this clone: Its antigen is currently not known. No qualities accompany the bases; no much larger clone lies one base away.

Overall results and qualifications from the work: The amount of clinical and demographic metadata varied by source and participant and was provided uncurated.

This chain joins TRBV7-2 to TRBJ2-1; 7 bases in between match TRBD2. Specimen: peripheral blood. This clonotype originated in a woman aged 50 to 60 with COVID-19, enrolled during active disease. The DNA sequence is as follows: TGTGCCAGCAGCTTAGCCTTCGGCGGGGGCAATGAGCAGTTCTTC. Its protein is CASSLAFGGGNEQFF.